This T cell receptor (beta chain) was observed in a study of blood T cells in healthy people across ages (dated by TCRdb to 2014 to 2015). Background for the entire study: In model experiments, template switching captured about one uniquely barcoded TCR beta cDNA molecule for every two T cells. The study measured age-related changes in TCR beta repertoire diversity using deep sequencing normalized with unique cDNA molecular identifiers. Donors were grouped into four age groups: young (average approximately 16 years), middle-aged (39), aged (roughly 67) and long-lived (approximately 81). Donors of different ages were randomly distributed across sequencing lanes to avoid experimental bias. The study analyzed two additional independent replicas of 1 million unique cDNA reads from the same blood draw for two donors, one aged 18 to 29 and one aged 80 or older. Paper-wide results and their limitations: The long-lived group showed more naive CD4+ T cells, fewer expanded clones and increased TCR diversity than the aged group, suggesting age selection. Total diversity estimates from one million sequenced T cells were considered lower bounds and underestimates. Because the CMV infection status of the donors was unknown, age-related changes in expanded clonotypes may potentially have been confounded. Observed TCR beta diversity correlated strongly with the percentage of naive T cells measured by flow cytometry. As age increased, observed TCR beta diversity per million T cells dropped in a roughly linear way, and a significant reduction was already evident by age 40. Because profiling used bulk unsorted PBMCs, naive and antigen-experienced compartments could not be compared conclusively.

Relative to germline, V is missing 1 base and J is missing 3 bases, with 9 bases of the junction outside any gene match. The CDR1 and CDR2 encoded by the germline V gene (reference sequence) are SEHNR and FQNEAQ. From the cysteine through the phenylalanine, the CDR3 covers 18 amino acids. This entry keeps only the CDR3 DNA: 54 bases, framed from base 1. Library preparation employed 5' RACE. Instrument used: Illumina HiSeq 2500. A second PCR of roughly 6 to 12 cycles was run with a J-beta primer mix and a sample-barcoded 5' primer. A unique molecular identifier was introduced onto each TCR beta cDNA molecule by a template-switch 5' adaptor carrying 12 random nucleotides. Each sample yielded at least 3 million CDR3-containing paired-end reads. First-strand cDNA was synthesized from all RNA with the Mint cDNA synthesis kit, primed by a TRBC-specific oligonucleotide. All cDNA was treated with uracil-DNA glycosylase and then went through a first 18-cycle PCR with the universal primers M1SS and BC2_uni_R. From the authors' description of their analysis: For normalization, 1 million high-quality reads were randomly selected from each sample, with every read carrying a distinct molecular identifier. Reads with shared molecular identifiers were discarded instead of being binned into consensus sequences. MiTCR, run with a Q25 quality threshold and the strictest error-elimination algorithm, handled CDR3 identification, clonotype clustering and error correction. A nonparametric unseen species model with Euler transformation was used to estimate lower-bound total TCR beta diversity. TCRdb cleaned the public reads at Q25 with fastp, built clones with MiXCR and kept in-frame beta chains. CDR3 protein sequences are deduplicated, and each keeps its most common genes and DNA. The V and J calls and clone size come from TCRdb's table, not from the authors' own analysis. The sample yields roughly 1,500,000 distinct CDR3 sequences; 40% to 50% were counted once. Clones ranked in the top ten supply roughly 7.7% of the sample.

The 39 donors, aged about 6 to 100 years, were systemically healthy Caucasian individuals from Russia. Roughly 9 milliliters of peripheral blood were drawn from each donor into EDTA-treated Vacutainer tubes. PBMCs were isolated by Ficoll-Paque density-gradient centrifugation, with at least 6 million obtained per sample. Trizol reagent was used to extract total RNA from the PBMCs, yielding at least 5 micrograms per sample. Naive CD45RAhigh/CD27high T cell percentages were measured by flow cytometry on a PBMC aliquot from every donor. Only a few counts were recorded for this clonotype. There is no known antigen for this receptor. No base quality information exists; no much larger clone differs at one position.

Specimen: blood. The clonotype originates from a woman between 18 and 29 years old in good health. The sequence joins TRBV7-9 to TRBJ2-1, with 10 central nucleotides matching TRBD2. The nucleotide sequence reads TGTGCCAGCAGCTTAGAGGGTAGCGGGAGGACCTTCTACAATGAGCAGTTCTTC. It codes for CASSLEGSGRTFYNEQFF.